This T cell receptor beta chain was captured in a study of shared clonotypes between healthy human individuals. To note about this clone: Its antigen is not known.

Assay: immunoSEQ multiplex PCR; the TCRdb copy retains only in-frame clones and omits some. The data show approximately 1.5 million clones, with approximately 98% seen just once and about 0.45% held by the top ten. Healthy HIV-negative adults without recent acute infections or vaccinations served as donors. All the donors were Caucasian adults who lived in Nashville, Tennessee. Study-wide results and caveats: Clonotypes which were not shared had lower generation probabilities than clonotypes that all four donors shared.

The ends lost 6 bases at V and 10 bases at J; junction bases unmatched: 19. The CDR3 runs 16 residues. Germline CDR1 reads SQVTM; CDR2 reads ANQGSEA. Sequenced material: naive CD4+ T cells sorted from blood. As for subset: CD45RA+ positively selected. This clonotype was sampled from a man in his thirties or forties in good health. The chain employs TRBV29-1 and TRBJ2-1, with TRBD2 matching over 9 bases. The CDR3 spells CSVVGGVAGVRREQFF. In DNA form, the CDR3 reads TGCAGCGTCGTAGGGGGGGTAGCGGGAGTGAGAAGGGAGCAGTTCTTC.